Listed below are T cell receptor beta chains from one sample, sequenced in a study of blood T cell repertoires in COVID-19. The data were produced by immunoSEQ multiplex PCR, yet TCRdb's version contains in-frame clones alone and is incomplete. The sample has 170,000 or so clones, 84% seen once. Sequencing was carried out using peripheral blood. The receptors derive from a man aged 18 to 30 with active or convalescent COVID-19. CDR3s include the opening cysteine and the closing phenylalanine or tryptophan. A D gene is named only where the DNA matches it firmly. Clone size is given for some rows only: seen once, a few or many times, or a class if the clone is expanded.

d_gene: TRBD2
v_gene: TRBV7-8
j_gene: TRBJ2-2
abundance: -
CDR3aa: CASSLNLPSGRAWAGELFF
CDR3nt: TGTGCCAGCAGCTTAAATCTTCCTAGCGGGAGGGCGTGGGCCGGGGAGCTGTTTTTT

d_gene: TRBD1
v_gene: TRBV6-2/TRBV6-3
j_gene: TRBJ1-4
abundance: -
CDR3aa: CASSYAGTGNEKLFF
CDR3nt: TGTGCCAGCAGTTACGCCGGGACAGGGAATGAAAAACTGTTTTTT

d_gene: -
v_gene: TRBV5-1
j_gene: TRBJ1-5
abundance: -
CDR3aa: CASSLEGGMPNQPQHF
CDR3nt: TGCGCCAGCAGCTTGGAGGGCGGGATGCCGAATCAGCCCCAGCATTTT

d_gene: -
v_gene: TRBV7-9
j_gene: TRBJ1-6
abundance: -
CDR3aa: CASSSWTVNSPLHF
CDR3nt: TGTGCCAGCAGTTCTTGGACAGTTAATTCACCCCTCCACTTT

d_gene: -
v_gene: TRBV27
j_gene: TRBJ1-1
abundance: -
CDR3aa: CASSRGDVGTAEAFF
CDR3nt: TGTGCCAGCAGCCGGGGGGACGTTGGAACCGCTGAAGCTTTCTTT

d_gene: TRBD1
v_gene: TRBV11-2
j_gene: TRBJ2-5
abundance: -
CDR3aa: CASSLYGTEETQYF
CDR3nt: TGTGCCAGCAGCTTGTACGGGACAGAAGAGACCCAGTACTTC

d_gene: -
v_gene: TRBV6-5
j_gene: TRBJ2-2
abundance: once
CDR3aa: CASRDWQNTGELFF
CDR3nt: TGTGCCAGCAGGGACTGGCAGAACACCGGGGAGCTGTTTTTT

d_gene: -
v_gene: TRBV5-1
j_gene: TRBJ1-2
abundance: -
CDR3aa: CASSLEVRGRGYTF
CDR3nt: TGCGCCAGCAGCTTGGAGGTTCGGGGTCGTGGCTACACCTTC

d_gene: -
v_gene: TRBV6-5
j_gene: TRBJ1-6
abundance: -
CDR3aa: CASAGGSSPLHF
CDR3nt: TGTGCCTCGGCAGGAGGCAGTTCACCCCTCCACTTT

d_gene: -
v_gene: TRBV18
j_gene: TRBJ2-5
abundance: -
CDR3aa: CASTQALQETQYF
CDR3nt: TGTGCCAGCACCCAAGCCTTACAAGAGACCCAGTACTTC

d_gene: TRBD2
v_gene: TRBV5-1
j_gene: TRBJ2-5
abundance: -
CDR3aa: CASSPGLAGTSRETQYF
CDR3nt: TGCGCCAGCAGCCCGGGACTAGCGGGAACATCGAGGGAGACCCAGTACTTC

d_gene: -
v_gene: TRBV27
j_gene: TRBJ2-1
abundance: -
CDR3aa: CASSLTGGGYNEQFF
CDR3nt: TGTGCCAGCAGTTTAACAGGGGGAGGGTACAATGAGCAGTTCTTC

d_gene: -
v_gene: TRBV10-1
j_gene: TRBJ2-2
abundance: -
CDR3aa: CASSLSNTGELFF
CDR3nt: TGCGCCAGCAGCCTCTCGAACACCGGGGAGCTGTTTTTT

d_gene: TRBD1
v_gene: TRBV19
j_gene: TRBJ2-2
abundance: few
CDR3aa: CASSMTGTGELFF
CDR3nt: TGTGCCAGTAGTATGACAGGGACCGGGGAGCTGTTTTTT

d_gene: -
v_gene: TRBV28
j_gene: TRBJ1-2
abundance: few
CDR3aa: CASSRAGLRYGYTF
CDR3nt: TGTGCCAGCAGTCGGGCAGGGTTAAGGTATGGCTACACCTTC

d_gene: TRBD2
v_gene: TRBV7-2
j_gene: TRBJ2-3
abundance: few
CDR3aa: CASSLAAGVVTDTQYF
CDR3nt: TGTGCCAGCAGCTTAGCGGCGGGAGTGGTCACAGATACGCAGTATTTT

d_gene: -
v_gene: TRBV5-4
j_gene: TRBJ2-3
abundance: -
CDR3aa: CASSLDRVLVTDTQYF
CDR3nt: TGTGCCAGCAGCTTGGACCGGGTTCTCGTTACAGATACGCAGTATTTT

d_gene: TRBD2
v_gene: TRBV25-1
j_gene: TRBJ2-1
abundance: -
CDR3aa: CASSPPGGTSGDAQFF
CDR3nt: TGTGCCAGCAGTCCACCGGGTGGGACTAGCGGGGATGCGCAGTTCTTC

d_gene: -
v_gene: TRBV10-3
j_gene: TRBJ1-2
abundance: -
CDR3aa: CAISQEGSGAYGYTF
CDR3nt: TGTGCCATCAGCCAGGAAGGCAGTGGGGCCTATGGCTACACCTTC

d_gene: -
v_gene: TRBV12-3/TRBV12-4
j_gene: TRBJ1-2
abundance: -
CDR3aa: CASSLRVNYGYTF
CDR3nt: TGTGCCAGCAGTTTAAGAGTAAACTATGGCTACACCTTC

d_gene: -
v_gene: TRBV5-1
j_gene: TRBJ1-1
abundance: -
CDR3aa: CASSLLAGNTEAFF
CDR3nt: TGCGCCAGCAGCTTGCTGGCAGGGAACACTGAAGCTTTCTTT

d_gene: -
v_gene: TRBV6-1
j_gene: TRBJ2-1
abundance: -
CDR3aa: CASSEVVGEGDEQFF
CDR3nt: TGTGCCAGCAGTGAAGTTGTTGGGGAGGGGGATGAGCAGTTCTTC

d_gene: -
v_gene: TRBV6-5
j_gene: TRBJ1-5
abundance: few
CDR3aa: CASSYRGNQPQHF
CDR3nt: TGTGCCAGCAGTTATCGGGGGAATCAGCCCCAGCATTTT

d_gene: TRBD2
v_gene: TRBV30
j_gene: TRBJ2-3
abundance: -
CDR3aa: CAWRRLAGGGDTQYF
CDR3nt: TGTGCCTGGAGAAGATTAGCGGGAGGGGGAGATACGCAGTATTTT

d_gene: -
v_gene: TRBV6-1
j_gene: TRBJ1-4
abundance: -
CDR3aa: CASSELQGIAKLFF
CDR3nt: TGTGCCAGCAGTGAATTACAGGGAATAGCAAAACTGTTTTTT

d_gene: TRBD1
v_gene: TRBV6-5
j_gene: TRBJ1-5
abundance: -
CDR3aa: CASSSGQGAPQHF
CDR3nt: TGTGCCAGCAGTTCCGGACAGGGGGCACCCCAGCATTTT

d_gene: TRBD2
v_gene: TRBV24-1
j_gene: TRBJ2-1
abundance: few
CDR3aa: CATSDSRTSGRGIEQFF
CDR3nt: TGTGCCACCAGTGATAGCAGGACTAGCGGGAGGGGTATTGAGCAGTTCTTC

d_gene: TRBD1
v_gene: TRBV19
j_gene: TRBJ1-4
abundance: once
CDR3aa: CASSRDRGREKLFF
CDR3nt: TGTGCCAGTAGTAGGGACAGGGGGCGCGAAAAACTGTTTTTT

d_gene: TRBD2
v_gene: TRBV5-1
j_gene: TRBJ2-2
abundance: -
CDR3aa: CASSLVAGNTGELFF
CDR3nt: TGCGCCAGCAGCTTAGTAGCGGGAAACACCGGGGAGCTGTTTTTT

d_gene: TRBD2
v_gene: TRBV7-8
j_gene: TRBJ2-5
abundance: -
CDR3aa: CASSSLTSAETQYF
CDR3nt: TGTGCCAGCAGCTCTTTGACTAGCGCAGAGACCCAGTACTTC

d_gene: TRBD1
v_gene: TRBV19
j_gene: TRBJ2-7
abundance: -
CDR3aa: CASNPGTGAREQYF
CDR3nt: TGTGCCAGTAACCCCGGGACAGGGGCCCGCGAGCAGTACTTC

d_gene: -
v_gene: TRBV19
j_gene: TRBJ2-1
abundance: -
CDR3aa: CASSITGSFNEQFF
CDR3nt: TGTGCCAGTAGTATTACGGGGTCTTTCAATGAGCAGTTCTTC

d_gene: TRBD1
v_gene: TRBV9
j_gene: TRBJ1-3
abundance: -
CDR3aa: CASSGPGQGAGRNTIYF
CDR3nt: TGTGCCAGCAGCGGTCCGGGACAGGGGGCTGGTCGAAACACCATATATTTT

d_gene: -
v_gene: TRBV20-1
j_gene: TRBJ1-2
abundance: -
CDR3aa: CSQDSHGYTF
CDR3nt: TGCAGCCAAGACAGCCATGGCTACACCTTC

d_gene: -
v_gene: TRBV6-6
j_gene: TRBJ2-7
abundance: -
CDR3aa: CASSSRVRLDEQYF
CDR3nt: TGTGCCAGCAGTTCCAGGGTTCGGCTCGACGAGCAGTACTTC

d_gene: -
v_gene: TRBV5-1
j_gene: TRBJ1-1
abundance: -
CDR3aa: CASSLLKLTEAFF
CDR3nt: TGCGCCAGCAGCCTGCTCAAGCTCACTGAAGCTTTCTTT

d_gene: TRBD1
v_gene: TRBV28
j_gene: TRBJ2-1
abundance: -
CDR3aa: CASRPTGEYNEQFF
CDR3nt: TGTGCCAGCAGACCAACAGGGGAATACAATGAGCAGTTCTTC